This T cell receptor (beta chain) was profiled in a study of cytomegalovirus exposure and HLA in healthy donors. The CDR3 extends over 17 amino acids. The germline CDR1 and CDR2 sequences are SEHNR and FQNEAQ (reference sequence). Trimming pared 5 bases from V and 2 bases from J, leaving 21 bases between. 13 Jbeta primers and 60 Vbeta primers were used for the PCR. TCRdb's copy holds only in-frame clones and misses some; the assay was immunoSEQ multiplex PCR. The sample consists of around 150,000 clones, just over 70% of them appearing once. This TCR was sampled from a man between 18 and 29 years old in good health and CMV-seropositive. Sequenced: PBMCs. This chain uses TRBV7-9 with TRBJ1-2, with D perhaps matching TRBD1 (6 bases). CDR3 nucleotides: TGTGCCAGCAGCATCCAGGGTGCCCAGGGGCTAAACTATGGCTACACCTTC. This sequence encodes CASSIQGAQGLNYGYTF.